This T cell receptor beta chain appears in the sequencing data of a study of CD8 T cells in Susac syndrome. Random hexamers served to reverse transcribe roughly 0.5 to 1 ug RNA. One entry per CDR3 protein results from TCRdb running MiXCR on the immunoSEQ multiplex PCR reads. The repertoire holds around 71,000 distinct CDR3 sequences, approximately 93% seen once, with less than 0.19% in the top ten. J gave up 4 bases and V 7 bases, and 18 bases lay outside the gene matches. Germline V gene lookup returns CDR1 SGHRS and CDR2 YFSETQ. The CDR3 spans 17 residues. This clonotype was detected only once. Its antigen is currently unknown. Bulk CD8+ and CD4+ cells came from magnetic negative isolation; CD8+ TEMRA by FACS. Study results and caveats: Clonal expansion did not appear in Susac syndrome CD4+ T cell repertoires.

Sequencing used CD4+ T cells from PBMCs. The clonotype was recovered from a human donor with Susac syndrome. The chain is built from TRBV5-1 and TRBJ2-7; 9 bases agree with TRBD1. The CDR3 DNA follows: TGCGCCAGCGGCCCCGGGATACAGGGGGCTATTCCTTACGAGCAGTACTTC. This sequence encodes CASGPGIQGAIPYEQYF.